This TCR beta chain was found in a study of T cell responses to AZD1222 COVID-19 vaccine. Study observations and caveats: Donors skewed white British and female; clonal diversity was possibly underestimated. Per reports, nearly half of all spike-specific TCRs target regions that are unmutated in variants. With two AZD1222 doses given, Spike-specific TCR breadth and depth both rose.

TCRdb keeps only in-frame clones here, not all; method: immunoSEQ multiplex PCR. The sample includes about 99,000 clones, over 80% of them seen just once. The CDR3 has 15 amino acids. V gave up 5 bases and J gave up 6 bases, with 18 bases separating them. Germline V gene sequence: CDR1 SEHNR, CDR2 FQNEAQ (reference sequence). On this clone itself: Antigen: not known.

This specimen consisted of peripheral blood, obtained on day 0 of AZD1222 vaccination. The chain employs TRBV7-9 and TRBJ2-3; TRBD1 or TRBD2 may be the D gene (5 bases each). This receptor was identified in an adult in good health. The CDR3 bases are TGTGCCAGCAGCCCCGTGGGGCTAGGCGGGGATACGCAGTATTTT. As protein: CASSPVGLGGDTQYF.